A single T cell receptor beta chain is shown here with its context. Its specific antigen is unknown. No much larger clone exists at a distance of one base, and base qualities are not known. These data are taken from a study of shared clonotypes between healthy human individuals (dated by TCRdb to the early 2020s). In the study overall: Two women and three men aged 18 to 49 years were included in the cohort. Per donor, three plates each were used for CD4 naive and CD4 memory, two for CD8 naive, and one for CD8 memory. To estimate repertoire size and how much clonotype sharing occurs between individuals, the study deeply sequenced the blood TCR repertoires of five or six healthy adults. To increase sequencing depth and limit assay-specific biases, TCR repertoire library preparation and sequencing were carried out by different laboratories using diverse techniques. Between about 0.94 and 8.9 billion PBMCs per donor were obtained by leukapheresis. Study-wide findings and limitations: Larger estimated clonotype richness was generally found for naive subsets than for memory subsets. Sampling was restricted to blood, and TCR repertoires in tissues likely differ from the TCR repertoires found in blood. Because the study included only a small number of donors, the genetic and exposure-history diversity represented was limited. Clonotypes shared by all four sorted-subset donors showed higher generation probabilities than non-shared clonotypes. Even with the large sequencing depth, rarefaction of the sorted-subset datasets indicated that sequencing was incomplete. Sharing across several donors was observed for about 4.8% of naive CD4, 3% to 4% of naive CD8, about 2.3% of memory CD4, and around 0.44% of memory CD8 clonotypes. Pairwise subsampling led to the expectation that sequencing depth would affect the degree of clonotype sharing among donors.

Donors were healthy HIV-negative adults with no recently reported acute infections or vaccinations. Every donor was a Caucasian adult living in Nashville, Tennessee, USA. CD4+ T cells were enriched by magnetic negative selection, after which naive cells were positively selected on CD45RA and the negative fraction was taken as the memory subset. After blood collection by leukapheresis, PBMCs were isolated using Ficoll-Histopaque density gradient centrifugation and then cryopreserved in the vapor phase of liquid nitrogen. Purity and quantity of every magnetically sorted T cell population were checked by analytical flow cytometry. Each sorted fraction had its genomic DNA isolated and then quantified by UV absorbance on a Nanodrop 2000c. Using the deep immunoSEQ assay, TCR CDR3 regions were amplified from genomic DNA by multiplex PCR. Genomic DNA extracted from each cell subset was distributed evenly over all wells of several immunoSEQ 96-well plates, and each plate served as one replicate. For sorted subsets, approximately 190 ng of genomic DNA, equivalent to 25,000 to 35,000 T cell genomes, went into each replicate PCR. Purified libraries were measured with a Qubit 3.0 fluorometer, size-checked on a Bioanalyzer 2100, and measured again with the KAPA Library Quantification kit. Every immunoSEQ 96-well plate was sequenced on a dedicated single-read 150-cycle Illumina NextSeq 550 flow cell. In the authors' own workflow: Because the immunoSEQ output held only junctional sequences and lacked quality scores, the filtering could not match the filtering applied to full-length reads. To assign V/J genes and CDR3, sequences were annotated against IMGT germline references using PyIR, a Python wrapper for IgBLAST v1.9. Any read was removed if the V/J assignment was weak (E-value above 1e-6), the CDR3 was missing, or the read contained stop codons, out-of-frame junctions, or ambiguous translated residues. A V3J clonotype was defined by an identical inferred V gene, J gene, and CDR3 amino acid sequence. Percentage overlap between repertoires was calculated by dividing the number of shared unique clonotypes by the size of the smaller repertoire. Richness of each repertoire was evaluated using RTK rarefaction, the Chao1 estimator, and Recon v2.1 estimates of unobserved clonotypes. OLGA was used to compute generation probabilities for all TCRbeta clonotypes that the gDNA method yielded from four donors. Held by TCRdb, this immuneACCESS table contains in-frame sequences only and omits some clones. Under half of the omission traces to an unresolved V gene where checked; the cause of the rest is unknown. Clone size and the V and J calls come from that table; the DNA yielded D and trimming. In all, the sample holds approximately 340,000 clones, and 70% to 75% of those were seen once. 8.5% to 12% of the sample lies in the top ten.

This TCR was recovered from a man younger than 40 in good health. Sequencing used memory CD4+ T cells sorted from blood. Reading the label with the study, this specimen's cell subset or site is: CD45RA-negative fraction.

The CDR3 protein sequence reads: CASNEISSGYLNEQFF. The nucleotides read TGTGCCAGCAACGAAATATCCAGCGGGTATCTCAATGAGCAGTTCTTC. Here the chain combines TRBV7-3 and TRBJ2-1; the D region possibly corresponds to TRBD2 (6 bases align). Looking up the germline V gene yields CDR1 SGHTA and CDR2 FQGTGA. There are 16 amino acids in the CDR3, from cysteine to phenylalanine inclusive. Only the CDR3 part of the read is kept: 48 bases, read in frame from the first base. V and J are truncated by 7 bases and 6 bases respectively, leaving an intervening sequence of 22 bases.